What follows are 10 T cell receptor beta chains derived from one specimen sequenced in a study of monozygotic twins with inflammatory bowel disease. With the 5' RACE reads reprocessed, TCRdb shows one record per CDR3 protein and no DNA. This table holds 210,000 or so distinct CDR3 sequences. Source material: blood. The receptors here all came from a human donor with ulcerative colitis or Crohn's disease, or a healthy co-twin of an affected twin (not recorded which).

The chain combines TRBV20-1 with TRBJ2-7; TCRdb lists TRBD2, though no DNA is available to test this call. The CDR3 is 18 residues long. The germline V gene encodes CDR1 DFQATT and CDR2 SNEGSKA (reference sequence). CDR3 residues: CSARSSFGLAGGRYEQYF.

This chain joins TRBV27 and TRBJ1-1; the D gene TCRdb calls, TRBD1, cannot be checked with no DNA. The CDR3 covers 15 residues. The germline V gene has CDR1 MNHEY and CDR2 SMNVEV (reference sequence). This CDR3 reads CASNMEGPGDTEAFF.

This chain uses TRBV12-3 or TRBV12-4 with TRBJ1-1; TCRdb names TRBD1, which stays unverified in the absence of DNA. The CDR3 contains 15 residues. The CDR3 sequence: CASSSESGMNTEAFF.

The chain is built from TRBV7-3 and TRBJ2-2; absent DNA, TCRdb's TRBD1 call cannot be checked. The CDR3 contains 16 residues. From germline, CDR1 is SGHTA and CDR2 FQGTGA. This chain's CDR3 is CASSLQGTANTGELFF.

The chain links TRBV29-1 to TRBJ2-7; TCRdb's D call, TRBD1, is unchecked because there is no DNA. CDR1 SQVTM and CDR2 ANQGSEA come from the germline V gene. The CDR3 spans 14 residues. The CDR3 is CSVTNRGATYEQYF.

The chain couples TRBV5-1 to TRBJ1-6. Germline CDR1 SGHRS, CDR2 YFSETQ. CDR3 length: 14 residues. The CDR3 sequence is CASSLDGFRSPLHF.

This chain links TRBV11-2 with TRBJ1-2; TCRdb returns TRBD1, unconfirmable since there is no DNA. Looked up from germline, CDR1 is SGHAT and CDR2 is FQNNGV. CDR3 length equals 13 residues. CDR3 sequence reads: CASSLAALGGYTF.

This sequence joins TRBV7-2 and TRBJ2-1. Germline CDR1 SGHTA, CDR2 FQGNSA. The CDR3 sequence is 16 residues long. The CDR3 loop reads CASSLVSASPNNEQFF.

CDR3 protein: CASSYSKNSQVYGYTF. The rearrangement joins TRBV6-5 to TRBJ1-2. This CDR3 region has 16 residues. Germline V gene lookup returns CDR1 MNHEY and CDR2 SVGAGI.

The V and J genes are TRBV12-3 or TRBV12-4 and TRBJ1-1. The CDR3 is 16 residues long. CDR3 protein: CASSLYSNKAGTEAFF.